What follows is one T cell receptor beta chain and its context. Antigen specificity is unknown. The germline V and J ends were trimmed by 5 bases and 8 bases, with 7 bases remaining between them. The CDR3 contains 11 residues. Germline V gives CDR1 SGHVS, CDR2 FNYEAQ. Researchers ran the PCR with 60 Vbeta and 13 Jbeta primers. Clones were sequenced by immunoSEQ multiplex PCR, and TCRdb holds only the in-frame ones, with some missing. The sample comprises fewer than 250,000 clones, around 80% of which are singletons, and more than 0.6% rests with the top ten. This entry is derived from a study of cytomegalovirus exposure and HLA in healthy donors. Notes on the study in general: The later analysis indicated that the majority of CMV-associated TCR beta chains appeared HLA-restricted. Cytomegalovirus association was listed for 164 TCR beta chains.

The genes are TRBV7-6 and TRBJ2-1; perhaps TRBD2 as D (6 bases). The receptor comes from a boy younger than 10 in good health and CMV-seronegative. Material: PBMCs. The CDR3 bases are TGTGCCAGCAGCCCGGGGGATGAGCAGTTCTTC. It encodes CASSPGDEQFF. Filled out from reference TRBV7-6 and TRBJ2-1, the complete variable domain reads GAGVSQSPRYKVTKRGQDVALRCDPISGHVSLYWYRQALGQGPEFLTYFNYEAQQDKSGLPNDRFSAERPEGSISTLTIQRTEQRDSAMYRCASSPGDEQFFGPGTRLTVL.